The 7 T cell receptor beta chains below were found in one sample sequenced in a study of blood T cell repertoires in COVID-19. The table came from immunoSEQ multiplex PCR; TCRdb's copy has only in-frame clones and leaves some out. The profile shows 200,000 to 250,000 clones, around 84% of them singletons. Sequenced material: peripheral blood. These receptors were taken from a woman aged 55-75 years who had recovered from COVID-19.

The chain is built from TRBV7-3 and TRBJ2-3; TRBD2 agrees at 8 bases. The CDR3 runs 16 residues. The germline V gene encodes CDR1 SGHTA and CDR2 FQGTGA. V trimming: 5 bases; J trimming: 1 base; junction bases outside the gene matches: 8. CDR3 sequence: CASSPTAGGGTDTQYF. The CDR3 DNA is TGTGCCAGCAGCCCAACGGCGGGGGGCGGCACAGATACGCAGTATTTT.

The genes are TRBV5-5 and TRBJ1-1, with a possible D match to TRBD1 (5 bases). V was pared by 0 bases and J by 4 bases, with 13 bases between. The CDR3 sequence is 15 residues long. Germline-derived CDR1 and CDR2 are SGHKS and YYEKEE (reference sequence). The CDR3 DNA reads TGTGCCAGCAGCTTGGCCGGGGGGTCGGCCACTGAAGCTTTCTTT. It codes for CASSLAGGSATEAFF. Filled out from reference TRBV5-5 and TRBJ1-1, the complete variable domain reads DAGVTQSPTHLIKTRGQQVTLRCSPISGHKSVSWYQQVLGQGPQFIFQYYEKEERGRGNFPDRFSARQFPNYSSELNVNALLLGDSALYLCASSLAGGSATEAFFGQGTRLTVV.

This sequence joins TRBV7-9 and TRBJ1-2; D not resolved. The CDR3 is 15 amino acids. Per germline, CDR1 SEHNR and CDR2 FQNEAQ (reference sequence). Trimming removed 2 bases from V and 2 bases from J, with 12 bases in between. The CDR3 sequence is CASSLPLTDNYGYTF. The CDR3 DNA is TGTGCCAGCAGCTTACCCCTGACTGACAACTATGGCTACACCTTC. Using reference TRBV7-9 and TRBJ1-2 for the parts outside the CDR3, the full variable domain is DTGVSQNPRHKITKRGQNVTFRCDPISEHNRLYWYRQTLGQGPEFLTYFQNEAQLEKSRLLSDRFSAERPKGSFSTLEIQRTEQGDSAMYLCASSLPLTDNYGYTFGSGTRLTVV.

The rearrangement uses TRBV2 and TRBJ1-1, with a tentative D call TRBD1 (6 bases). The CDR3 runs to 14 residues. The V gene's germline CDR1 is SNHLY and CDR2 FYNNEI. V dropped 1 base and J dropped 6 bases, with 12 bases sitting between them. CDR3 in amino acids: CASSEVGGPAEAFF. The CDR3 nucleotides are TGTGCCAGCAGTGAAGTGGGGGGGCCGGCTGAAGCTTTCTTT.

Here the CDR3 reads CASSQDPLAGGKQETQYF. The DNA for the CDR3 is TGTGCCAGCAGCCAAGATCCACTAGCGGGGGGAAAGCAAGAGACCCAGTACTTC. The chain recombines TRBV3-1 (or the pseudogene TRBV3-2) with TRBJ2-5, with 12 bases aligning to TRBD2. Trimming removed 0 bases from V and 2 bases from J; junction bases left unmatched: 7. This CDR3 has 18 residues. Germline CDR1 and CDR2: LGHDT and YNNKEL (reference sequence).

Turning to this clone: Within the sample, other DNA sequences also encode this same CDR3. The chain recombines TRBV30 with TRBJ2-5, with TRBD2 identical over 7 bases. Looked up from germline, CDR1 is GTSNPN and CDR2 is SVGIG (reference sequence). After removal of 1 base from V and 4 bases from J, the junction contained 3 bases not matched to a gene. This CDR3 is 13 amino acids long. CDR3 in DNA: TGTGCCTGGAGTGGACTAGCCGGAGAGACCCAGTACTTC. Its translation: CAWSGLAGETQYF. Based on the CDR3 plus reference TRBV30 and TRBJ2-5, the full variable domain is SQTIHQWPATLVQPVGSPLSLECTVEGTSNPNLYWYRQAAGRGLQLLFYSVGIGQISSEVPQNLSASRPQDRQFILSSKKLLLSDSGFYLCAWSGLAGETQYFGPGTRLLVL.

The chain employs TRBV18 and TRBJ2-7; D possibly corresponds to TRBD2 (5 bases). The V gene lost 2 bases and the J gene lost 6 bases, with 14 bases spanning the gap. Per germline, CDR1 KGHSH and CDR2 LQKENI. The length of the CDR3 is 14 residues. CDR3 protein: CASSPYSGGGEQYF. Here the CDR3 DNA reads TGTGCCAGCTCACCATATTCGGGTGGAGGCGAGCAGTACTTC.